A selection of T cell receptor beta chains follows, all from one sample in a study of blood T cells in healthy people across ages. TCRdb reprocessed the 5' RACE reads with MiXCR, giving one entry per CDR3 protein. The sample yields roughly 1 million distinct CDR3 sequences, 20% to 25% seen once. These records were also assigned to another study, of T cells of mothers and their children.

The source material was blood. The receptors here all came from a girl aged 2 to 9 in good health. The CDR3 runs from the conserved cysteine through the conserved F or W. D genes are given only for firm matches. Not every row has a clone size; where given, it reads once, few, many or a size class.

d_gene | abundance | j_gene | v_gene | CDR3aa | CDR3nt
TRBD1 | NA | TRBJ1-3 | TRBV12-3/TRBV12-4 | CASSRRGPGGNTIYF | TGTGCCAGCAGCCGCAGGGGGCCGGGTGGAAACACCATATATTTT
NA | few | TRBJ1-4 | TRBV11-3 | CASSRRDGSEKLFF | TGTGCCAGCAGCCGCCGGGACGGGAGCGAAAAACTGTTTTTT
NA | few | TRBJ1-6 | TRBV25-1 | CASSGNAYNSPLHF | TGTGCCAGCAGCGGGAACGCCTATAATTCACCCCTCCACTTT
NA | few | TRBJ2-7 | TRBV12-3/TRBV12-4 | CASSLAVRDEQYF | TGTGCCAGCAGCCTCGCAGTAAGGGACGAGCAGTACTTC
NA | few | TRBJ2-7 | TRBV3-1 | CASSQEPRTAYEQYF | TGTGCCAGCAGCCAAGAACCCCGCACAGCCTACGAGCAGTACTTC
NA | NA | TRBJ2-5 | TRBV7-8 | CASSYKGRGEETQYF | TGTGCCAGCAGCTACAAAGGGAGGGGGGAAGAGACCCAGTACTTC
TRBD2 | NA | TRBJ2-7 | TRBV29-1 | CTNGRLAGYRYEQYF | TGCACCAACGGGCGACTAGCGGGATATCGGTACGAACAGTACTTC
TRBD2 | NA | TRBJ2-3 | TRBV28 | CASSYRKEAGADTQYF | TGTGCCAGCAGTTACCGAAAGGAGGCGGGGGCAGATACGCAGTATTTT
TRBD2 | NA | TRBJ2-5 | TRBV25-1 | CASMEAGGPQETQYF | TGTGCCAGCATGGAAGCGGGAGGCCCCCAAGAGACCCAGTACTTT
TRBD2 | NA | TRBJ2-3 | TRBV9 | CPSSGIPDTQYF | TGTCCCAGCAGCGGGATACCCGATACGCAGTATTTT
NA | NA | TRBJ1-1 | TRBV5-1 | CASSHTRSFF | TGCGCCAGCAGCCACACCAGGTCTTTCTTT
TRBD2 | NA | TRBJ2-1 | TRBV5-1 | CASSLMSSGTYNEQFF | TGCGCCAGCAGCTTGATGTCTAGCGGGACCTACAATGAGCAGTTCTTC
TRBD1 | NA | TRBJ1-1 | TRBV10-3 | CAITGQGGEAFF | TGTGCCATCACTGGACAGGGGGGTGAAGCTTTCTTT
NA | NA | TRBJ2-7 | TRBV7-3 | CASSRTGAGAGEQYF | TGTGCCAGCAGCCGCACGGGGGCAGGGGCAGGCGAGCAGTACTTC
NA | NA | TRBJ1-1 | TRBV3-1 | CASRQAPGVGTEAFF | TGTGCCAGCAGGCAAGCTCCAGGGGTGGGCACTGAAGCTTTCTTT
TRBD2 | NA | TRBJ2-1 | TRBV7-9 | CASSAGGLATYNEQFF | TGTGCCAGCAGCGCGGGGGGACTAGCGACCTACAATGAGCAGTTCTTC
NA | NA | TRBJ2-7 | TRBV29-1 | CSGGAGDEQYF | TGCAGCGGAGGGGCAGGGGACGAGCAGTACTTC
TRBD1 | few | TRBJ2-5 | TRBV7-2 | CASSPTGWYQETQYF | TGTGCCAGCTCCCCGACAGGGTGGTACCAAGAGACCCAGTACTTC
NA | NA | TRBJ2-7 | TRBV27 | CASSSKSGMSSYEQYF | TGTGCCAGCAGTTCGAAATCGGGGATGAGCTCCTACGAGCAGTACTTC
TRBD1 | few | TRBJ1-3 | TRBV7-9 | CASSLETGSAGNTIYF | TGTGCCAGCAGCTTGGAGACAGGGAGTGCCGGAAACACCATATATTTT
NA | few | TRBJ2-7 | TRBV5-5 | CASSLMAGPYEQYF | TGTGCCAGCAGCTTGATGGCAGGTCCCTACGAGCAGTACTTC
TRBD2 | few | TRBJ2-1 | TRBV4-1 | CASSHETSGSSGNEQFF | TGCGCCAGCAGCCACGAGACTAGCGGCTCCTCAGGGAATGAGCAGTTCTTC
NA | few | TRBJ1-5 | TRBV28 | CASRVISGQPQHF | TGTGCCAGCAGGGTGATTTCGGGTCAGCCCCAGCATTTT
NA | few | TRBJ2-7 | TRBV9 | CASSVGPGSSYEQYF | TGTGCCAGCAGCGTAGGCCCGGGATCCTCCTACGAGCAGTACTTC
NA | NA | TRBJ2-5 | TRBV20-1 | CSARIMGETQYF | TGCAGTGCTCGTATCATGGGAGAGACCCAGTACTTC
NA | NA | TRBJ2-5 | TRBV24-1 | CATRGAEEGTQYF | TGTGCCACCAGGGGGGCGGAAGAAGGGACCCAGTACTTC
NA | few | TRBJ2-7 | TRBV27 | CASRTLGGEQYF | TGTGCCAGCAGAACACTGGGAGGCGAGCAGTACTTC
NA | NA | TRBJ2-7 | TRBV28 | CASSSSAASQYEQYF | TGTGCCAGCAGTTCCTCTGCGGCGTCCCAATACGAGCAGTACTTC
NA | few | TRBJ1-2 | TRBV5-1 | CASSPAGGEGYTF | TGCGCCAGCAGCCCGGCGGGGGGTGAGGGCTACACCTTC
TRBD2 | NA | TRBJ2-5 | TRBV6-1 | CASSGAGGGPLTQTQYF | TGTGCCAGCAGTGGAGCGGGGGGGGGACCATTAACCCAGACCCAGTACTTC
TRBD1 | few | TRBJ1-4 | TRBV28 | CASSLRHVTGQEKKLFF | TGTGCCAGCAGTTTAAGGCACGTGACGGGACAGGAAAAAAAACTGTTTTTT
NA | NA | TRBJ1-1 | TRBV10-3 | CAISGTDQTEAFF | TGTGCCATCAGCGGGACCGACCAGACTGAAGCTTTCTTT
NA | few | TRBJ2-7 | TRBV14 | CASSHRRRGLDYEQYF | TGTGCCAGCAGCCATCGACGGCGGGGACTCGATTACGAGCAGTACTTC
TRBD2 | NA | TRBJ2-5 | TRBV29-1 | CSVVRLAQETQYF | TGCAGCGTTGTTCGACTAGCTCAAGAGACCCAGTACTTC
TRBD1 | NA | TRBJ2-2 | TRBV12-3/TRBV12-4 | CASSSSGQGTGELFF | TGTGCCAGCAGTTCCTCGGGACAGGGCACCGGGGAGCTGTTTTTT
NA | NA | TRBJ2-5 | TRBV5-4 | CASSLVPSETQYF | TGTGCCAGCAGCTTGGTCCCCTCAGAGACCCAGTACTTC
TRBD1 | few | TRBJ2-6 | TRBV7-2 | CASSPRGQYSGANVLTF | TGTGCCAGCAGCCCCCGGGGACAGTACTCTGGGGCCAACGTCCTGACTTTC
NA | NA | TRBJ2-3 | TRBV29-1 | CSATHVYQVGTDTQYF | TGCAGCGCCACACACGTCTACCAGGTCGGCACAGATACGCAGTATTTT
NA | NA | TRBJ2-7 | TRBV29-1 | CSVEAGTSNSYEQYF | TGCAGCGTAGAAGCCGGGACATCCAATTCATACGAGCAGTACTTC
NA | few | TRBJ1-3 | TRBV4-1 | CASSQVGNSGNTIYF | TGCGCCAGCAGCCAAGTTGGAAACTCTGGAAACACCATATATTTT
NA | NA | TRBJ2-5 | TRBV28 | CASSLFAQGSPGETQYF | TGTGCCAGCAGTTTATTCGCCCAGGGGTCACCAGGGGAGACCCAGTACTTC
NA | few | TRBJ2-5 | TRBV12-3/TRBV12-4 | CASASGAGETQYF | TGTGCCAGCGCATCGGGGGCCGGGGAGACCCAGTACTTC